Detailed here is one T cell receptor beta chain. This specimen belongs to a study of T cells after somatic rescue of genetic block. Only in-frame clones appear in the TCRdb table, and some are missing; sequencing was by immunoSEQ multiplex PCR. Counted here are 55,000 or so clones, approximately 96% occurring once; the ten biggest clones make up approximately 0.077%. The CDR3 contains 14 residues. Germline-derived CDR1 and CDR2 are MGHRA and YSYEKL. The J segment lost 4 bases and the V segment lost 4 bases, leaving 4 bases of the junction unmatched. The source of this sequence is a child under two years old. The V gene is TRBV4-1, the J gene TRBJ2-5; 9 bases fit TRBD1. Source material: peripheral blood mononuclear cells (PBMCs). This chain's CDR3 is CASSRVGQGETQYF. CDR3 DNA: TGCGCCAGCAGCCGTGTGGGACAGGGAGAGACCCAGTACTTC.